This TCR beta chain emerged from a study of radiotherapy plus CTLA-4 blockade in lung cancer. The table came from immunoSEQ multiplex PCR; TCRdb's copy has only in-frame clones and leaves some out. This table holds some 45,000 clones, 60% to 80% found once. The CDR3 is 15 amino acids. V lost 10 bases and J lost 1; bases outside the gene matches: 12. CDR1 SNHLY and CDR2 FYNNEI come from the germline V gene. Only a few counts were recorded for this clone. Its specificity is unknown. Findings and caveats of the study: Response was reportedly best predicted by early blood T cell clone dynamics, with interferon-beta. Researchers report tumor-derived TCR clones expanding in blood after radiotherapy plus ipilimumab.

The material sequenced was peripheral blood, taken from a patient treated with radiotherapy plus ipilimumab. The clonotype comes from a human donor with non-small cell lung cancer who had stable disease on radiotherapy plus ipilimumab. V and J are TRBV2 and TRBJ1-1, with TRBD1 matching 7 bases. Here the CDR3 DNA reads TGTGCCATACCCCACAGGGACAGATCGAACACTGAAGCTTTCTTT. It translates to CAIPHRDRSNTEAFF.